Sequencing of this TCR beta chain was carried out in a study of STAT5B mutations in CD4+ large granular lymphocyte leukemia. The CDR3 extends over 13 amino acids. Germline assignment: CDR1 MNHEY and CDR2 SVGAGI. Trimming cost V 4 bases and J 6 bases, with 10 bases left between them. Notes on the study in general: Main leukemic clonotypes were patient-specific, but about 26% appeared at low frequency elsewhere. 8/27 top patient clones versus 2/35 control clones were TRBV06-family. Patient CD4-sorted repertoires stayed more clonal than healthy ones after leukemic-clone removal.

This clone was seen just once. What it binds is unknown. Sequencing was performed with immunoSEQ multiplex PCR; in TCRdb, only in-frame clones are kept and a portion is missing. The top ten hold 1.1% of the sample, which has about 29,000 clones, around 72% seen once. This receptor was taken from a human donor in good health. The chain combines TRBV6-5 with TRBJ1-5, with D possibly TRBD1 on 5 matching bases. Specimen: CD4+ T cells from blood buffy coats. The CDR3 loop reads CASSSPGGQPQHF. The DNA for the CDR3 is TGTGCCAGCAGTTCCCCCGGGGGTCAGCCCCAGCATTTT.